These T cell receptor beta chains were read from a single sample in a study of blood T cell repertoires in COVID-19. Profiling relied on immunoSEQ multiplex PCR, and the TCRdb table lists in-frame clones only, not all of them. This repertoire shows about 260,000 clones, 86% found once; its top ten account for around 10%. Source material: peripheral blood. These receptor sequences come from a middle-aged man who had recovered from COVID-19. CDR3s include the opening cysteine and the closing phenylalanine or tryptophan. D genes are given only for firm matches. Not all rows give a size; the values are once, few, many and, for expanded clones, a class.

J	size	V	D	length	CDR3	DNA
TRBJ2-6	.	TRBV6-2/TRBV6-3	TRBD1	19	CASSALPGQASSGANVLTF	TGTGCCAGCAGCGCCCTTCCGGGACAGGCGAGCTCTGGGGCCAACGTCCTGACTTTC
TRBJ2-1	.	TRBV6-5	TRBD2	15	CASKLAGGPVNEQFF	TGTGCCAGCAAATTAGCGGGGGGGCCGGTCAATGAGCAGTTCTTC
TRBJ2-1	.	TRBV7-9	.	18	CASSPQAPTGSNYNEQFF	TGTGCCAGCAGCCCTCAAGCACCCACAGGGTCTAATTACAATGAGCAGTTCTTC
TRBJ1-2	.	TRBV5-6	TRBD1	14	CASSTGTGYYGYTF	TGTGCCAGCAGCACCGGGACAGGGTATTATGGCTACACCTTC
TRBJ2-5	.	TRBV21-1	.	17	CASPKRASGYLQETQYF	TGTGCCAGCCCAAAACGGGCTAGCGGTTATCTTCAAGAGACCCAGTACTTC
TRBJ2-3	.	TRBV15	TRBD1	16	CATSRGGRGLSDTQYF	TGTGCCACCAGCAGAGGCGGCAGGGGGCTTTCAGATACGCAGTATTTT
TRBJ2-7	.	TRBV2	TRBD2	16	CASSGPTSGRAGEQYF	TGTGCCAGCAGTGGACCGACTAGCGGGAGGGCGGGCGAGCAGTACTTC
TRBJ2-7	.	TRBV14	.	14	CASSQDPGAYEQYF	TGTGCCAGCAGCCAAGATCCCGGAGCCTACGAGCAGTACTTC
TRBJ1-5	.	TRBV3-1/TRBV3-2	.	15	CASSLTTASNQPQHF	TGTGCCAGCAGCCTTACGACAGCTAGCAATCAGCCCCAGCATTTT
TRBJ2-3	.	TRBV11-2	TRBD2	18	CASSLGSLRGGRTDTQYF	TGTGCCAGCAGCTTAGGGTCGTTGCGCGGGGGACGCACAGATACGCAGTATTTT
TRBJ2-7	.	TRBV4-1	TRBD2	17	CASSQGSSGGLVYEQYF	TGCGCCAGCAGCCAAGGGTCTAGCGGGGGGCTAGTATACGAGCAGTACTTC
TRBJ2-5	.	TRBV11-2	TRBD2	16	CASSTGTSGIGETQYF	TGTGCCAGCAGCACTGGGACTAGCGGGATTGGTGAGACCCAGTACTTC
TRBJ2-1	.	TRBV14	.	14	CASSQELTGMEQFF	TGTGCCAGCAGCCAAGAATTGACGGGAATGGAGCAGTTCTTC
TRBJ2-1	.	TRBV29-1	TRBD2	14	CSVVRTSGRNEQFF	TGCAGCGTTGTAAGGACTAGCGGGAGGAATGAGCAGTTCTTC
TRBJ2-5	.	TRBV7-9	.	16	CASSSRGETRGETQYF	TGTGCCAGCAGCTCCAGGGGTGAGACTCGCGGGGAGACCCAGTACTTC
TRBJ1-2	.	TRBV9	TRBD1	18	CASSNTPFTGATNYGYTF	TGTGCCAGCAGTAACACCCCCTTCACAGGGGCCACTAACTATGGCTACACCTTC
TRBJ2-1	.	TRBV9	.	14	CASSPSGAYNEQFF	TGTGCCAGCAGCCCGTCGGGAGCCTACAATGAGCAGTTCTTC
TRBJ2-2	.	TRBV7-2	.	12	CASSPVPGELFF	TGTGCCAGCAGTCCGGTCCCCGGGGAGCTGTTTTTT
TRBJ1-2	.	TRBV5-1	.	17	CASSPGGDRYNNYGYTF	TGCGCCAGCAGCCCCGGAGGTGACAGGTATAATAACTATGGCTACACCTTC
TRBJ2-7	.	TRBV7-6	TRBD1	14	CASSGRQGVGEQYF	TGTGCCAGCAGCGGACGACAGGGTGTCGGGGAGCAGTACTTC
TRBJ2-1	.	TRBV10-3	TRBD2	16	CAISEGLADFYNEQFF	TGTGCCATCAGTGAGGGGCTAGCGGACTTCTACAATGAGCAGTTCTTC
TRBJ1-5	.	TRBV3-1/TRBV3-2	TRBD1	14	CASSSGTGNQPQHF	TGTGCCAGCAGCAGTGGGACAGGCAATCAGCCCCAGCATTTT
TRBJ1-1	few	TRBV29-1	.	11	CSVYMNTEAFF	TGCAGCGTGTATATGAACACTGAAGCTTTCTTT
TRBJ2-1	.	TRBV19	TRBD2	15	CASSIAAGGNNEQFF	TGTGCCAGTAGTATAGCAGCGGGGGGCAACAATGAGCAGTTCTTC
TRBJ2-7	.	TRBV28	.	13	CASSLGGHGEQYF	TGTGCCAGCAGTTTGGGAGGACACGGCGAGCAGTACTTC
TRBJ2-7	.	TRBV12-3/TRBV12-4	.	13	CASSEDSLYEQYF	TGTGCCAGCAGTGAGGACAGCCTCTACGAGCAGTACTTC
TRBJ1-1	.	TRBV27	.	13	CASSGLVNTEAFF	TGTGCCAGCAGTGGACTAGTGAACACTGAAGCTTTCTTT
TRBJ2-7	.	TRBV7-2	.	13	CASSFDRNYEQYF	TGTGCCAGCAGCTTCGACAGGAACTACGAGCAGTACTTC
TRBJ1-4	.	TRBV7-2	TRBD1	17	CASSLRQGDRFDGKLFF	TGTGCCAGCAGCTTAAGGCAAGGGGACAGGTTCGATGGGAAACTGTTTTTT
TRBJ1-3	.	TRBV27	.	17	CASSLYPPGQSGNTIYF	TGTGCCAGCAGTTTATACCCCCCAGGGCAATCTGGAAACACCATATATTTT
TRBJ1-1	.	TRBV6-2/TRBV6-3	.	15	CASRPQQGKNTEAFF	TGTGCCAGCAGGCCTCAACAGGGCAAGAACACTGAAGCTTTCTTT
TRBJ2-7	.	TRBV14	TRBD2	14	CASSRLADYYEQYF	TGTGCCAGCAGCCGACTAGCGGACTACTACGAGCAGTACTTC
TRBJ2-5	.	TRBV18	TRBD1	14	CASSRDRGQETQYF	TGTGCCAGCTCACGGGACAGGGGGCAAGAGACCCAGTACTTC
TRBJ2-3	.	TRBV14	.	14	CASSQVNEEDTQYF	TGTGCCAGCAGCCAAGTAAATGAAGAGGATACGCAGTATTTT
TRBJ2-1	.	TRBV7-2	.	15	CASSPPITINNEQFF	TGTGCCAGCAGCCCCCCGATTACAATAAACAATGAGCAGTTCTTC
TRBJ1-1	.	TRBV10-1	.	13	CASSVGRNTEAFF	TGCGCCAGCAGTGTTGGCAGGAACACTGAAGCTTTCTTT
TRBJ1-5	.	TRBV10-3	.	13	CAISPGASQPQHF	TGTGCCATCAGTCCTGGGGCGTCTCAGCCCCAGCATTTT
TRBJ2-1	.	TRBV28	.	15	CASSFWGVSYNEQFF	TGTGCCAGCAGTTTTTGGGGGGTCTCCTACAATGAGCAGTTCTTC
TRBJ1-6	.	TRBV9	TRBD1	17	CASSDPVTGRTNSPLHF	TGTGCCAGCAGCGACCCCGTGACAGGGAGGACTAATTCACCCCTCCACTTT
TRBJ2-7	.	TRBV19	.	13	CASNPGGSYEQYF	TGTGCCAGTAACCCCGGGGGCTCCTACGAGCAGTACTTC
TRBJ1-2	once	TRBV19	.	13	CASAPRLRDGYTF	TGTGCCAGTGCTCCTAGGCTTCGGGATGGCTACACCTTC
TRBJ2-2	.	TRBV7-9	TRBD1	15	CASSFKGARTGELFF	TGTGCCAGCAGTTTTAAGGGGGCGAGGACCGGGGAGCTGTTTTTT
TRBJ1-2	.	TRBV9	.	11	CASKRAQGYTF	TGTGCCAGCAAGCGGGCGCAGGGCTACACCTTC
TRBJ1-4	.	TRBV19	TRBD1	15	CVPPGQGRTNEKLFF	TGTGTTCCCCCGGGACAGGGTCGAACTAATGAAAAACTGTTTTTT
TRBJ1-5	once	TRBV7-9	.	15	CASSDDRSGNQPQHF	TGTGCCAGCAGCGACGACAGGAGTGGCAATCAGCCCCAGCATTTT
TRBJ2-2	.	TRBV5-4	.	16	CAIQGSDGIATGELFF	TGTGCCATTCAGGGATCCGACGGTATCGCCACCGGGGAGCTGTTTTTT
TRBJ2-3	.	TRBV2	.	13	CASRRGTTDTQYF	TGTGCCAGCAGGAGAGGGACAACAGATACGCAGTATTTT
TRBJ2-2	.	TRBV11-2	TRBD2	18	CASSLGLLAGVRTGELFF	TGTGCCAGCAGCCTCGGACTGCTAGCGGGAGTTCGGACCGGGGAGCTGTTTTTT